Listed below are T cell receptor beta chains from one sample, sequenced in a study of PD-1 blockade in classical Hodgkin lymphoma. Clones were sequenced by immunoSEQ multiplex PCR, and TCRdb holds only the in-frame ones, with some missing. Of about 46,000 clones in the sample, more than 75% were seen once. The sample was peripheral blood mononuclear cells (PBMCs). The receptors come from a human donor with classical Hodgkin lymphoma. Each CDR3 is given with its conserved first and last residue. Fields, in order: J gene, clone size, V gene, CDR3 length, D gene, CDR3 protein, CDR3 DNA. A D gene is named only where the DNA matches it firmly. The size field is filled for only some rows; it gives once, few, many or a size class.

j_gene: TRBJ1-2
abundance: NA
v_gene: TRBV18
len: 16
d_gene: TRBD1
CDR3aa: CASSPGTGDLYYGYTF
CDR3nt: TGTGCCAGCTCACCAGGGACAGGGGACCTCTACTATGGCTACACCTTC

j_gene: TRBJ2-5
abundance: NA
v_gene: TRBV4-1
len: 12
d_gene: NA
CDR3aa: CASSPLGETQYF
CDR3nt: TGCGCCAGCAGTCCCCTCGGTGAGACCCAGTACTTC

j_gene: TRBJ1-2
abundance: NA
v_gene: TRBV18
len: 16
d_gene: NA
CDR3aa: CASSPPSTIRNYGYTF
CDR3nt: TGTGCCAGCTCACCACCGAGCACTATAAGAAACTATGGCTACACCTTC

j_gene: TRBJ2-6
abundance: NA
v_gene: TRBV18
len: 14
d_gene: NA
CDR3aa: CASSRDSGANVLTF
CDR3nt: TGTGCCAGCTCACGGGACTCTGGGGCCAACGTCCTGACTTTC

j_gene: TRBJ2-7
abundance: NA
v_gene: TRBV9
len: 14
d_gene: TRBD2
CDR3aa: CASSVLAGAERQYF
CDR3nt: TGTGCCAGCAGTGTTCTAGCGGGAGCCGAACGTCAGTACTTC

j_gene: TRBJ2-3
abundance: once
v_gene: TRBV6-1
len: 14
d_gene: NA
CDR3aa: CASSGGGDSDTQYF
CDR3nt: TGTGCCAGCAGTGGAGGCGGGGATTCGGATACGCAGTATTTT

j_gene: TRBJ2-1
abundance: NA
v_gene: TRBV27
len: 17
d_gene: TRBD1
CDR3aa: CASRTIRGTGGRNEQFF
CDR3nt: TGTGCCAGCAGGACGATCCGCGGGACAGGGGGGCGCAATGAGCAGTTCTTC

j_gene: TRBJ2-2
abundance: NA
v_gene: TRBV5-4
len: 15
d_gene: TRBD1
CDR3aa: CASSGGTGEPGELFF
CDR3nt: TGTGCCAGCAGCGGCGGGACAGGGGAGCCCGGGGAGCTGTTTTTT

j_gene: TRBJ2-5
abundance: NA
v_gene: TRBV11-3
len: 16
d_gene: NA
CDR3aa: CASSPSRTEYQETQYF
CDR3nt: TGTGCCAGCAGCCCGAGTAGGACAGAGTACCAAGAGACCCAGTACTTC

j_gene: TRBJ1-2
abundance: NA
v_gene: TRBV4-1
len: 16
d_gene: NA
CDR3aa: CASSQDGQGYSRGYTF
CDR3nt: TGCGCCAGCAGCCAAGATGGCCAGGGCTACAGTCGGGGCTACACCTTC

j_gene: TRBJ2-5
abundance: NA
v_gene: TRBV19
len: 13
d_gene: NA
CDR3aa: CASSAGVYETQYF
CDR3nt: TGTGCCAGTAGTGCCGGGGTATACGAGACCCAGTACTTC

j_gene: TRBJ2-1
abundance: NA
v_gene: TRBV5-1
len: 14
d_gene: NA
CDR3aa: CASWLAGPGNEQFF
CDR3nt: TGCGCCAGCTGGTTGGCGGGCCCCGGGAATGAGCAGTTCTTC

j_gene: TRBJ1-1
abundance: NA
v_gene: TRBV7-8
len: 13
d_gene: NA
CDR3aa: CASSLEMNTEAFF
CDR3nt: TGTGCCAGCAGCTTAGAAATGAACACTGAAGCTTTCTTT

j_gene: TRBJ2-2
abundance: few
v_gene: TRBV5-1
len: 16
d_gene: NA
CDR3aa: CASSPFSGPLTGELFF
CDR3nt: TGCGCCAGCAGCCCTTTTAGCGGACCCTTAACCGGGGAGCTGTTTTTT

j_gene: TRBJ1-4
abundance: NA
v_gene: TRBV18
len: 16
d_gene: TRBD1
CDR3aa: CASSLQRTGTNEKLFF
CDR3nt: TGTGCCAGCTCACTCCAGCGGACAGGCACCAATGAAAAACTGTTTTTT

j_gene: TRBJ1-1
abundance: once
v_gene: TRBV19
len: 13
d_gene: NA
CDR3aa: CASSIVGAGEAFF
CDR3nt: TGTGCCAGTAGTATAGTTGGGGCAGGTGAAGCTTTCTTT

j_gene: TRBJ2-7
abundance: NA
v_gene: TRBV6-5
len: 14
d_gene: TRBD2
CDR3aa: CASSYSTSAYEQYF
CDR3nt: TGTGCCAGCAGTTACTCGACTAGCGCCTACGAGCAGTACTTC

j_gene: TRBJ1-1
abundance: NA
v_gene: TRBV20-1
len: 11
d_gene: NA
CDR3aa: CSAPPLGEAFF
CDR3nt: TGCAGTGCCCCCCCTTTGGGTGAAGCTTTCTTT

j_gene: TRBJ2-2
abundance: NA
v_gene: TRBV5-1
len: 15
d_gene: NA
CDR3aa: CASSLTGPDTGELFF
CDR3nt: TGCGCCAGCAGCTTGACGGGCCCCGACACCGGGGAGCTGTTTTTT

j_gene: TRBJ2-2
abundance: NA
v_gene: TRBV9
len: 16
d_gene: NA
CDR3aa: CASSVGGFANTGELFF
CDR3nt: TGTGCCAGCAGCGTAGGGGGGTTCGCGAACACCGGGGAGCTGTTTTTT

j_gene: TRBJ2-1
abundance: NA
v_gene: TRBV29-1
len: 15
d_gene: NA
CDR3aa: CSVEGGGLVYGEQFF
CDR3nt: TGCAGCGTTGAAGGGGGGGGGCTAGTGTACGGTGAGCAGTTCTTC

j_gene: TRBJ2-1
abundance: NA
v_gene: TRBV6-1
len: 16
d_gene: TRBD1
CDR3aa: CASSGQGGMSYNEQFF
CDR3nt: TGTGCCAGCAGTGGACAGGGTGGGATGTCCTACAATGAGCAGTTCTTC

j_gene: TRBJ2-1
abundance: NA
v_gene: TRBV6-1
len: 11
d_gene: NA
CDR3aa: CASSVAGSQFF
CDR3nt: TGTGCCAGCAGTGTTGCGGGATCTCAGTTCTTC

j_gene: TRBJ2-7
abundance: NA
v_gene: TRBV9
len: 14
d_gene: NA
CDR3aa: CASSVGAGPYEQYF
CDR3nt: TGTGCCAGCAGCGTAGGTGCAGGACCCTACGAGCAGTACTTC

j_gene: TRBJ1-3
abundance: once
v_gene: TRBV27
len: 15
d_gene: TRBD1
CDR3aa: CASSPQGARGNTIYF
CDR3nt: TGTGCCAGCAGTCCCCAGGGGGCTCGGGGAAACACCATATATTTT

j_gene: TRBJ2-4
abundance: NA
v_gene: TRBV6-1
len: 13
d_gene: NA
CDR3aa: CASRGVAKNIQYF
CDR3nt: TGTGCCAGCCGAGGGGTAGCCAAAAACATTCAGTACTTC

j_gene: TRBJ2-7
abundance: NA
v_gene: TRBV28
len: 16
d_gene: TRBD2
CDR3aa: CASSLRLAGGGYEQYF
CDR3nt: TGTGCCAGCAGTCTACGACTAGCGGGAGGGGGTTACGAGCAGTACTTC

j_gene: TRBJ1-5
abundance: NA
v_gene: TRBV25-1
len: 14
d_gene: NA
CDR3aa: CASSEALPTVPQHF
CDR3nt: TGTGCCAGCAGTGAAGCGTTGCCCACAGTTCCCCAGCATTTT

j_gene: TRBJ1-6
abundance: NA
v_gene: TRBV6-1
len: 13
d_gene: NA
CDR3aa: CASSEGGRAPLHF
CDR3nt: TGTGCCAGCAGTGAAGGGGGAAGAGCACCCCTCCACTTT

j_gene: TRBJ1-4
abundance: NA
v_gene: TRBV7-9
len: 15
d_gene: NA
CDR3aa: CASSLQGTTNEKLFF
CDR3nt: TGTGCCAGCAGCCTACAGGGTACAACTAATGAAAAACTGTTTTTT

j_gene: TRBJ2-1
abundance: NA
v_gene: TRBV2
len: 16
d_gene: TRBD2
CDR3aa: CASSGGSGRESNEQFF
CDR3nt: TGTGCCAGCAGTGGGGGTAGCGGGAGGGAATCCAATGAGCAGTTCTTC

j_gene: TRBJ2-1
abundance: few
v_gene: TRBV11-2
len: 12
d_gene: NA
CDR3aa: CASRAGPNEQFF
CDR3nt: TGTGCCAGCAGGGCAGGCCCCAATGAGCAGTTCTTC

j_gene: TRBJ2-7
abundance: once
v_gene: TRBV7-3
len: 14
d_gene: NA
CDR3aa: CASSPQVHSGEQYF
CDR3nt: TGTGCCAGCAGCCCGCAGGTCCACTCGGGCGAGCAGTACTTC

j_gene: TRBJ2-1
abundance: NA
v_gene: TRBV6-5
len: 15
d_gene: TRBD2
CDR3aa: CASSQTSGVKNEQFF
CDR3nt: TGTGCCAGCAGTCAGACTAGCGGGGTTAAGAATGAGCAGTTCTTC

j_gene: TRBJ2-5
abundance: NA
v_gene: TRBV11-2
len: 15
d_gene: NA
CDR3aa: CASSLKTSSRETQYF
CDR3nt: TGTGCCAGCAGCTTAAAAACTAGCTCCCGGGAGACCCAGTACTTC

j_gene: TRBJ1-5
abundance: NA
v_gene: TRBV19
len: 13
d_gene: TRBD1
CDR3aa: CASSSQGNQPQHF
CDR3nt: TGTGCCAGTAGTTCACAGGGGAATCAGCCCCAGCATTTT

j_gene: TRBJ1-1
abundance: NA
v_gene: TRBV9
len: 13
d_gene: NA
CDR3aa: CASSPFPNTEAFF
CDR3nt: TGTGCCAGCAGCCCTTTTCCGAACACTGAAGCTTTCTTT

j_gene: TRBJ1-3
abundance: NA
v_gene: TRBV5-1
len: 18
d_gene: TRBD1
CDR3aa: CASSLNSQGVPSGNTIYF
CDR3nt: TGCGCCAGCAGCTTGAATTCACAGGGGGTCCCATCTGGAAACACCATATATTTT

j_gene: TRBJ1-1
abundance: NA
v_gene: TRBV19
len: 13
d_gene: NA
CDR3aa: CASGRALNTEAFF
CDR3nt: TGTGCCAGTGGCAGGGCGCTAAACACTGAAGCTTTCTTT

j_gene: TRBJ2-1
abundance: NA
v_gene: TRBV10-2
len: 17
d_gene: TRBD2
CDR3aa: CASSGGAGVSPYNEQFF
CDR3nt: TGCGCCAGCAGTGGGGGAGCGGGAGTCTCCCCCTACAATGAGCAGTTCTTC

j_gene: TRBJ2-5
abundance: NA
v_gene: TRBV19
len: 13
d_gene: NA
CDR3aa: CASSLWWGETQYF
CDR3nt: TGTGCCAGTAGCCTCTGGTGGGGAGAGACCCAGTACTTC